This TCR beta chain was captured by sequencing in a study of T cell responses to AZD1222 COVID-19 vaccine. Overall study findings and caveats: Mostly white British, mostly female donors; authors suggested clonal diversity may be underestimated. CD4 TCRs associated with vaccination spanned spike, dominating at 160-218 and 743-854.

Clones were read by immunoSEQ multiplex PCR, and TCRdb kept only the in-frame ones, dropping some. The sample shows some 150,000 clones, more than 85% of them seen only once. Trimming shortened V by 4 bases and J by 0 bases, and 9 bases separated the two germline ends. The CDR3 is 14 amino acids. Germline-derived CDR1 and CDR2 are KGHSY and FQNENV. Concerning this clone: Antigen unknown.

Material: peripheral blood, obtained on day 0 of AZD1222 vaccination. The receptor was isolated from an adult in good health. The V call is TRBV16, the J call TRBJ1-2; no firm D call. CDR3 coding DNA: TGTGCCAGCAGCCCGACGGCAGCTAACTATGGCTACACCTTC. As protein: CASSPTAANYGYTF.